This T cell receptor (beta chain) was sequenced for a study of CD8+ T cells in alopecia areata. CDR3 length: 13 amino acids. The V gene's germline CDR1 is LNHDA and CDR2 SQIVND (reference sequence). The V and J ends lost 5 bases and 4 bases respectively, with 11 bases between them. Treatment specified: oral pan-JAK inhibitor, 5-10 mg twice daily. Extraction of RNA preceded its reverse transcription into cDNA, which served as the sequencing template. Some clones are missing from TCRdb's copy, which holds only in-frame ones; the method was immunoSEQ multiplex PCR. The sample holds roughly 210,000 clones, over 40% seen once.

The material was CD4+ T cells sorted from blood, obtained at roughly week 36, from a patient treated with tofacitinib. The V and J genes are TRBV19 and TRBJ1-1; possible D gene TRBD1, 6 bases. This TCR was sampled from a human donor with alopecia areata. The CDR3 coding sequence is TGTGCCAGTAGTGTACAGGGCCCCACTGAAGCTTTCTTT. This encodes CASSVQGPTEAFF.